What follows describes a single T cell receptor beta chain. There is no known antigen for this receptor. Base qualities are not recorded, but no much larger clone differs from it by a single base. Using the deep immunoSEQ assay, TCR CDR3 regions were amplified from genomic DNA by multiplex PCR. Extracted genomic DNA from each cell subset was spread evenly across all wells of several immunoSEQ 96-well plates, with each plate serving as a replicate. Each replicate PCR for sorted subsets received roughly 200 ng genomic DNA, equal to about 30,000 T cell genomes. Purified libraries were quantified with a Qubit 3.0 fluorometer, sized on a Bioanalyzer 2100, and re-quantified with the KAPA Library Quantification kit. Every immunoSEQ 96-well plate was sequenced on a separate single-read 150-cycle Illumina NextSeq 550 flow cell. Per the original workflow: The immunoSEQ output contained only junctional sequences without quality scores, so filtering could not match that applied to full-length reads. Sequences were annotated with PyIR, a Python wrapper for IgBLAST v1.9, using IMGT germline references to assign V/J genes and CDR3. Any read was removed if the V/J assignment was weak (E-value above 1e-6), the CDR3 was missing, or the read contained stop codons, out-of-frame junctions, or ambiguous translated residues. V3J clonotypes were defined as sequences sharing an identical inferred V gene, J gene, and CDR3 amino acid sequence. The percentage overlap between two repertoires was calculated by dividing the number of shared unique clonotypes by the size of the smaller repertoire. RTK rarefaction, the Chao1 estimator, and Recon v2.1 estimates of unobserved clonotypes were used to assess repertoire richness. Generation probabilities for all TCRbeta clonotypes obtained by the gDNA method from several donors were computed using OLGA. This is the immuneACCESS table as TCRdb keeps it, with only in-frame sequences that have V and J called. A part of the clones is gone; compared with another copy, unresolved V genes explain less than half, and the rest is unexplained. V and J calls and clone size come straight from that table; D and trimming were deduced from the DNA. This sample holds hundreds of thousands of clones; roughly 96% were observed only once. Of the sample, about 0.25% is held by the ten largest clones.

For the CD8 naive samples, CD45RO-negative cells were positively selected for CCR7, yielding a CD45RA+CCR7+ population from which TemRA cells were excluded. The donors were healthy, HIV-negative adults with no recently reported acute infections or vaccinations. Only Caucasian adults living in Nashville, Tennessee, USA were represented among the donors. Blood was collected by leukapheresis, and PBMCs were isolated by Ficoll-Histopaque density gradient centrifugation and then cryopreserved in liquid nitrogen vapor phase. Analytical flow cytometry was used to check the purity and quantity of each magnetically sorted T cell population. Each sorted fraction had its genomic DNA isolated and then quantified by UV absorbance on a Nanodrop 2000c. The entry originates in a study of shared clonotypes between healthy human individuals (dated by TCRdb to between 2020 and 2021). At the level of the whole study: The cohort included three men and a couple of women between 18 and 49 years of age. Per donor, three plates each were used for CD4 naive and CD4 memory, two for CD8 naive, and one for CD8 memory. The study deeply sequenced blood TCR repertoires of about 5 healthy adults to estimate repertoire size and the extent of clonotype sharing between individuals. To increase sequencing depth and limit assay-specific biases, TCR repertoire library preparation and sequencing were carried out by different laboratories using diverse techniques. Leukapheresis yielded between about 0.85 and 10 billion PBMCs per donor. The study at large found these results: When a handful of donors were compared, the shared fraction of clonotypes was about 5% for naive CD4, approximately 3.3% for naive CD8, 2.3% for memory CD4, and 0.35% to 0.4% for memory CD8. Only blood was sampled, and tissue TCR repertoires likely differ from those in blood. The small number of donors limited the genetic and exposure-history diversity represented. Higher generation probabilities were observed for clonotypes shared by all four sorted-subset donors than for non-shared clonotypes. Larger estimated clonotype richness was generally found for naive subsets than for memory subsets. Based on pairwise subsampling, the degree of clonotype sharing among donors was expected to be affected by sequencing depth. Incomplete sequencing was indicated by rarefaction of sorted-subset datasets, despite the large sequencing depth.

According to the germline V gene, CDR1 reads MGHRA and CDR2 reads YSYEKL. V is pruned by 4 bases and J by 9 bases, leaving 7 bases of the junction without a gene match. The CDR3 goes from the cysteine to the phenylalanine over 15 residues. Only CDR3 DNA is held: 45 bases, read in frame from base 1. Material for sequencing was naive CD8+ T cells sorted from blood. Reading the label with the study, this specimen's cell subset or site is: CD45RA+CCR7+. The rearranged segments are TRBV4-1 and TRBJ2-1, and 12 bases in between align with TRBD2. The clonotype originates from a man aged 25-40 years in good health. The DNA is as follows: TGCGCCAGCAGCCCAGGACTAGCGGGACAAAGTGAGCAGTTCTTC. Translated, it reads CASSPGLAGQSEQFF.